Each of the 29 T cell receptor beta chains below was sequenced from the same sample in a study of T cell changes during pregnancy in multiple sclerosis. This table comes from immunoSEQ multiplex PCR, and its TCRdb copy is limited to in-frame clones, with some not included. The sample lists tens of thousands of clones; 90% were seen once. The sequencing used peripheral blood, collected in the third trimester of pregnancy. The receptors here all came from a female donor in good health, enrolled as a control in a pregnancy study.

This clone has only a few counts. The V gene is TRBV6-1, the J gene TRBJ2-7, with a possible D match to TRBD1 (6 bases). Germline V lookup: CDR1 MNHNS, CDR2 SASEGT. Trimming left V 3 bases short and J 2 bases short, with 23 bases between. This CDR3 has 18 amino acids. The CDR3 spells CASSDPSVQGHEAYEQYF. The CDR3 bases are TGTGCCAGCAGTGACCCCTCCGTCCAGGGACACGAAGCCTACGAGCAGTACTTC.

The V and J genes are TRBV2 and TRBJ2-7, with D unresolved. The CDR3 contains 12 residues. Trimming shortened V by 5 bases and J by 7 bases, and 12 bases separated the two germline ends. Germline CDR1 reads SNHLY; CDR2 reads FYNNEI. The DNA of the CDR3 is TGTGCCAGCAGTCCCGGTCCCCCGGAGCAGTACTTC. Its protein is CASSPGPPEQYF.

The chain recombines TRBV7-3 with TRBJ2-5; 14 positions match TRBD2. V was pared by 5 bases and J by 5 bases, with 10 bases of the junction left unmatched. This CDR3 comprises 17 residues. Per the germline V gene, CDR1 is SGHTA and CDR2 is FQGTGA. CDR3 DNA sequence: TGTGCCAGCAGCCCTGGGACTAGCGGGGGCCCCCGTGAGACCCAGTACTTC. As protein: CASSPGTSGGPRETQYF.

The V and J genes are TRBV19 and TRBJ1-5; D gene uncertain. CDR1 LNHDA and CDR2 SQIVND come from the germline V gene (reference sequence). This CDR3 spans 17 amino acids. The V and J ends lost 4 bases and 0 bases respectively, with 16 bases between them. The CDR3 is CASSTEPATYSNQPQHF. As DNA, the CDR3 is TGTGCCAGTAGTACGGAACCCGCGACATATAGCAATCAGCCCCAGCATTTT.

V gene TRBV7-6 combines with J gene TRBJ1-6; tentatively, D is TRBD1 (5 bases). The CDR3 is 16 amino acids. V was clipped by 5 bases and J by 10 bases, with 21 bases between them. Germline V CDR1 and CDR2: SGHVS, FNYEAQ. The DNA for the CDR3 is TGTGCCAGCAGCCCCCAATTGGGCAGGGTGGACTCACCCCTCCACTTT. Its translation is CASSPQLGRVDSPLHF.

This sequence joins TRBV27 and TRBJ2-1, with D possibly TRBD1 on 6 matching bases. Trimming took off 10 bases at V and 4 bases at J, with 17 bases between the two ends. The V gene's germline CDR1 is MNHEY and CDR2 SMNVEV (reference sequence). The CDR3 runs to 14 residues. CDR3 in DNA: TGTGCCACCATGACAGGATTCCGTTACAATGAGCAGTTCTTC. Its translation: CATMTGFRYNEQFF.

This CDR3 reads CASSDPKYGGRSSEAFF. The CDR3 DNA sequence: TGTGCCAGCAGTGACCCCAAGTACGGGGGGCGTAGCTCTGAAGCTTTCTTT. This chain links TRBV25-1 with TRBJ1-1; D may be TRBD1 (6 bases). The V gene lost 3 bases and the J gene lost 6 bases, with 23 bases spanning the gap. This CDR3 is 17 amino acids long. CDR1 is MGHDK and CDR2 is SYGVNS in the germline V gene.

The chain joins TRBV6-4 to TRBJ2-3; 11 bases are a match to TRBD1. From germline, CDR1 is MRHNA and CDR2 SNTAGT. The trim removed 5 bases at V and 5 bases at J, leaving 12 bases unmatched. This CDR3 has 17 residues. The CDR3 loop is CASSRTSGQGAKDTQYF. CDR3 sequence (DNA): TGTGCCAGCAGTCGAACTTCCGGACAGGGGGCGAAAGATACGCAGTATTTT.

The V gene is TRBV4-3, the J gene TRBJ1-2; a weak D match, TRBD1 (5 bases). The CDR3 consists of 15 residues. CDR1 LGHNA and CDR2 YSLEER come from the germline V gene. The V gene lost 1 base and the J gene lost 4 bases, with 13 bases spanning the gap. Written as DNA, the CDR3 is TGCGCCAGCAGCCAAGCCGGGGGACTTGCCTATGGCTACACCTTC. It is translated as CASSQAGGLAYGYTF.

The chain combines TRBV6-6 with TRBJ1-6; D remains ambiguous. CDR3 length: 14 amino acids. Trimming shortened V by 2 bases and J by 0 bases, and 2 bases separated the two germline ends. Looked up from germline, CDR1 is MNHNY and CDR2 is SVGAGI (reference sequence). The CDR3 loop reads CASSYRSYNSPLHF. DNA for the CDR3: TGTGCCAGCAGTTACCGCTCCTATAATTCACCCCTCCACTTT.

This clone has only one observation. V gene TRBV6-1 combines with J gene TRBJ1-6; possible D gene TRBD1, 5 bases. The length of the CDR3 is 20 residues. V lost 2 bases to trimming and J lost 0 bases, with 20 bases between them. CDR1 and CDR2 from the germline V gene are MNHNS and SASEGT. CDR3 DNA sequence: TGTGCCAGCAGTGAACGGGGGGGTTCACGATCTAGCTCCTATAATTCACCCCTCCACTTT. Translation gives CASSERGGSRSSSYNSPLHF.

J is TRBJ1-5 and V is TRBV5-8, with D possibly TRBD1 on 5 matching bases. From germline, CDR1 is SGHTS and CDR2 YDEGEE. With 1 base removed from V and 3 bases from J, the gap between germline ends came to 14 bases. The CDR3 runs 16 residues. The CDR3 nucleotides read TGTGCCAGCAGCTTGTGGCAGGGTGGTATCAATCAGCCCCAGCATTTT. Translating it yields CASSLWQGGINQPQHF. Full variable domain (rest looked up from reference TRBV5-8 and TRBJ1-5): EAGVTQSPTHLIKTRGQQATLRCSPISGHTSVYWYQQALGLGLQFLLWYDEGEERNRGNFPPRFSGRQFPNYSSELNVNALELEDSALYLCASSLWQGGINQPQHFGDGTRLSIL.

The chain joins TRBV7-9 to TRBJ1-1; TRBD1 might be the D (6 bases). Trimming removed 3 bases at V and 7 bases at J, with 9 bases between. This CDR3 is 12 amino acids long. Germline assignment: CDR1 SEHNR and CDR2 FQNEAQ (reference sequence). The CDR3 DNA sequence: TGTGCCAGCAGCTTCCCGGGACATGAAGCTTTCTTT. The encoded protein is CASSFPGHEAFF.

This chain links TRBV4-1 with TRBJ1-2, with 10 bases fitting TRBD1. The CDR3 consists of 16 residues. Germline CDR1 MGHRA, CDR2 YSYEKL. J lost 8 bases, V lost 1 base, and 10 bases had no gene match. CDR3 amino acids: CASSQVPPGQGQGYTF. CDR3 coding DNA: TGCGCCAGCAGCCAAGTCCCTCCGGGACAGGGGCAGGGCTACACCTTC.

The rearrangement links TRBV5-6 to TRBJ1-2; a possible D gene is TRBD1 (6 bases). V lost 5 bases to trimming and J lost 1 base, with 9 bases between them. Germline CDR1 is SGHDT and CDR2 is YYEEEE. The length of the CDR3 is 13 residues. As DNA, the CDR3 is TGTGCCAGCAGGACCAGGGGTAACTATGGCTACACCTTC. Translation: CASRTRGNYGYTF.

This CDR3 reads CASSFVGSAHEQYF. CDR3 nucleotides: TGTGCCAGCAGCTTCGTGGGGAGTGCCCACGAGCAGTACTTC. The chain is built from TRBV6-5 and TRBJ2-5; tentatively, D is TRBD2 (5 bases). The closer fit of TRBJ2-7 to the DNA end suggests the J call may be wrong. Germline lookup yields CDR1 MNHEY and CDR2 SVGAGI. This CDR3 has 14 amino acids.

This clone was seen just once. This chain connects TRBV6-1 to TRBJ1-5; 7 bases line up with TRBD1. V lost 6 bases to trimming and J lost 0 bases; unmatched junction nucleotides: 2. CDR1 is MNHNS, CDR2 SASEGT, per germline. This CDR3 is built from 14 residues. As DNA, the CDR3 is TGTGCCAGCAGGGGACAGCATAGCAATCAGCCCCAGCATTTT. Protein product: CASRGQHSNQPQHF.

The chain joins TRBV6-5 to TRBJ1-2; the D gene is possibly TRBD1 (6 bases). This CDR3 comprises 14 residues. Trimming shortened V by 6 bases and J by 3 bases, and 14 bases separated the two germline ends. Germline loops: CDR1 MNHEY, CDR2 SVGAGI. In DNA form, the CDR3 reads TGTGCCAGCAGATTAGGGGGATCGGACTATGGCTACACCTTC. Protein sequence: CASRLGGSDYGYTF.

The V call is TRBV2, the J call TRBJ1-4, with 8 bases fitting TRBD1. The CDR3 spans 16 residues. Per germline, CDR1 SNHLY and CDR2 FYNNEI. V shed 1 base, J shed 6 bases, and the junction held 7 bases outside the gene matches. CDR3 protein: CASSEGRTGRDEKLFF. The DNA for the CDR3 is TGTGCCAGCAGTGAAGGACGGACAGGGCGGGATGAAAAACTGTTTTTT.

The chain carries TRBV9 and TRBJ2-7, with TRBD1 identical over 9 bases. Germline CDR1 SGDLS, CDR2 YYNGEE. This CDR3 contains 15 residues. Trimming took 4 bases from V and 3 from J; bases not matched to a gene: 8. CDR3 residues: CASSRLPTGGYEQYF. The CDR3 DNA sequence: TGTGCCAGCAGCCGTCTCCCGACAGGGGGCTACGAGCAGTACTTC. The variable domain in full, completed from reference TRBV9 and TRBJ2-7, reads DSGVTQTPKHLITATGQRVTLRCSPRSGDLSVYWYQQSLDQGLQFLIQYYNGEERAKGNILERFSAQQFPDLHSELNLSSLELGDSALYFCASSRLPTGGYEQYFGPGTRLTVT.

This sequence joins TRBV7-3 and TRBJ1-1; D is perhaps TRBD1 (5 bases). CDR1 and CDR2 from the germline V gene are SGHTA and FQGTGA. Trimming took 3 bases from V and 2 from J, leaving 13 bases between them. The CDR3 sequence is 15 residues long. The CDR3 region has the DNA TGTGCCAGCAGCTTGATGGGGCGGGGAAACACTGAAGCTTTCTTT. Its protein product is CASSLMGRGNTEAFF.

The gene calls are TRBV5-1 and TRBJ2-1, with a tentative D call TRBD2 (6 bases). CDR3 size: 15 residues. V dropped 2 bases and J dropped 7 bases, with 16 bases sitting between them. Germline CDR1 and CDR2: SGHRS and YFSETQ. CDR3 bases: TGCGCCAGCAGCTTAGGAGCGGGCGGATTAAATGAGCAGTTCTTC. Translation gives CASSLGAGGLNEQFF.

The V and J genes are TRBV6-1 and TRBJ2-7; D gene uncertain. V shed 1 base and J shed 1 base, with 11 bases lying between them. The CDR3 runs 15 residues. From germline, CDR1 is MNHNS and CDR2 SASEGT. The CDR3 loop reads CASSEGAGPSYEQYF. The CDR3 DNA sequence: TGTGCCAGCAGTGAAGGGGCAGGTCCGTCCTACGAGCAGTACTTC.

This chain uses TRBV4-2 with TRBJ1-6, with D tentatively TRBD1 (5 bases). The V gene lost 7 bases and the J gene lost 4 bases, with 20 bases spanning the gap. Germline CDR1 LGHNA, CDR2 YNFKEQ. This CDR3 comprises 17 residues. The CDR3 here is CASNSGPQGRYNSPLHF. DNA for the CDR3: TGTGCCAGCAACTCCGGCCCCCAGGGAAGGTATAATTCACCCCTCCACTTT.

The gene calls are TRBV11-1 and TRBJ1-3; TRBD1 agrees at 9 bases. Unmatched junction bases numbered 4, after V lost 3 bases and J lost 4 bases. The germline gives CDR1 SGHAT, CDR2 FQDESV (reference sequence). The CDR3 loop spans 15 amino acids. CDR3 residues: CASSFTGGKGNTIYF. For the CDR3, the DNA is TGTGCCAGCAGCTTCACAGGGGGCAAAGGAAACACCATATATTTT.

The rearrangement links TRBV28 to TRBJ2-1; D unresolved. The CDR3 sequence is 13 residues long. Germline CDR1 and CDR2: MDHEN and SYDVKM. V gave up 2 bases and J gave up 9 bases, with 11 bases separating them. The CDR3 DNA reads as TGTGCCAGCAGTTTAGTTTCCCTAGGTGAGCAGTTCTTC. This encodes CASSLVSLGEQFF.

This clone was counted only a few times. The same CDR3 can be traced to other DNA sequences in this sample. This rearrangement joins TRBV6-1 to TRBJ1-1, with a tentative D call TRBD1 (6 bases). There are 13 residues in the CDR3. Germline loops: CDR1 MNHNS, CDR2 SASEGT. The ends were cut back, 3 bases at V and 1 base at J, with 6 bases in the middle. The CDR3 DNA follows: TGTGCCAGCAGTGAGACAGGGAACACTGAAGCTTTCTTT. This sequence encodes CASSETGNTEAFF.

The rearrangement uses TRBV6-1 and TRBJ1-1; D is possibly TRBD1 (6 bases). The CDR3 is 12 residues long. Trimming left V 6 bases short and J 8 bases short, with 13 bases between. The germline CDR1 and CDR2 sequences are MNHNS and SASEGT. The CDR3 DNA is TGTGCCAGCAGCTGGACAGATCTAGAAGCTTTCTTT. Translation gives CASSWTDLEAFF.

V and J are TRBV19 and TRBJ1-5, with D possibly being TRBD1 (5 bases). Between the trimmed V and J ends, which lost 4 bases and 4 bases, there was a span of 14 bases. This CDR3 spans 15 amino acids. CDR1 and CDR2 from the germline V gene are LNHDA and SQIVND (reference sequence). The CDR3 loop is CASSTGETLNQPQHF. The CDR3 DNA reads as TGTGCCAGTAGTACGGGGGAAACACTAAATCAGCCCCAGCATTTT.